The entry that follows covers one T cell receptor beta chain sequence. Antigen: not known. The repertoire was sequenced with immunoSEQ multiplex PCR; TCRdb's copy has only in-frame clones and lacks some. The profile shows about 270,000 clones, around 93% of them singletons. The data were taken from a study of T cell responses to AZD1222 COVID-19 vaccine. Study-level findings and limits: A rise in Spike-specific TCR breadth and depth followed two AZD1222 doses.

The TCR sequence derives from an adult who received the AZD1222 COVID-19 vaccine. Sequencing used peripheral blood, obtained 28 days after the second AZD1222 dose.

The DNA of the CDR3 is TGCGCCAGCAGCTTAACCTCCGGGACTGCGGGCTACACCTTC. Translating gives CASSLTSGTAGYTF. The chain links TRBV5-1 to TRBJ1-2, with a weak D call TRBD1 (5 bases). The germline V gene encodes CDR1 SGHRS and CDR2 YFSETQ. Deletions cut 2 bases from V and 8 bases from J, with 16 bases between. The CDR3 length is 14 residues.